This TCR beta chain was documented in a study of identical twins. Overall study findings and caveats: Invariant T cells like MAIT and iNKT could partly confound the zero-insertion analyses. Out-of-frame TCR alpha sharing in monozygotic twins exceeded recombination model predictions. Twin pairs' shared out-of-frame alpha sequences were enriched in low generation probability.

CDR3 length: 13 residues. Germline V CDR1 and CDR2: SQVTM, ANQGSEA. With 7 bases removed from V and 0 bases from J, the gap between germline ends came to 11 bases. Donors uniformly comprised healthy Caucasians. This clonotype was seen ten or more times. Its antigen is as yet unknown. From the 5' RACE reads, TCRdb called clonotypes with MiXCR, one entry per CDR3 protein. Altogether some 600,000 distinct CDR3 sequences are present, roughly 7.2% being singletons, with the ten largest covering 1.5% to 2%. The same sample was also used in a study of yellow fever vaccine responses in identical twins.

Sequencing input: PBMCs. The sequence was obtained from a woman under 30 in good health. The rearrangement links TRBV29-1 to TRBJ2-3; D not resolved. Here the CDR3 DNA reads TGCAGCGGGTCGGGCTGGAGCACAGATACGCAGTATTTT. The encoded protein is CSGSGWSTDTQYF.